This T cell receptor beta chain was recovered during a study of cytomegalovirus exposure and HLA in healthy donors. Study at large: As released early, the data held roughly 85 million unique TCRs from HLA-typed donors. The study's findings and limits: A few CMV-associated chains were confirmed in vitro to be specific for CMV antigens.

PCR primers comprised 60 Vbeta and 13 Jbeta primers. Sequenced by immunoSEQ multiplex PCR; TCRdb stores in-frame clones only, minus some. The repertoire holds about 130,000 clones, with roughly 80% as singletons. This clone was observed a handful of times. No antigen is known for it. The CDR3 is made up of 14 amino acids. Germline CDR1 reads MNHNS; CDR2 reads SASEGT. The germline V and J ends were trimmed by 6 bases and 5 bases, with 16 bases remaining between them. The material sequenced was PBMCs. This receptor was obtained from a male donor in good health and CMV-seropositive. The chain recombines TRBV6-1 with TRBJ2-5, with D perhaps TRBD2 (6 bases). CDR3 sequence reads: CASRPLAVRETQYF. Here the CDR3 DNA reads TGTGCCAGCAGGCCTTTAGCGGTCCGGGAGACCCAGTACTTC.